This T cell receptor beta chain appears in the sequencing data of a study of identical twins. TCRdb re-derived calls from the 5' RACE reads in MiXCR, one entry per CDR3 protein. The repertoire holds roughly 1.6 million distinct CDR3 sequences, with roughly a third as singletons. Germline CDR1 is SGHKS and CDR2 is YYEKEE (reference sequence). This CDR3 has 15 amino acids. After removal of 7 bases from V and 1 base from J, the junction contained 10 bases not matched to a gene. This clonotype was picked up a small number of times. The source is a newborn girl in good health. J is TRBJ2-7 and V is TRBV5-5; 8 bases match TRBD1. The sequenced material came from cord blood. CDR3 in amino acids: CASSPYGQGSYEQYF. The CDR3 DNA sequence: TGTGCCAGCTCCCCTTACGGACAGGGATCCTACGAGCAGTACTTC.